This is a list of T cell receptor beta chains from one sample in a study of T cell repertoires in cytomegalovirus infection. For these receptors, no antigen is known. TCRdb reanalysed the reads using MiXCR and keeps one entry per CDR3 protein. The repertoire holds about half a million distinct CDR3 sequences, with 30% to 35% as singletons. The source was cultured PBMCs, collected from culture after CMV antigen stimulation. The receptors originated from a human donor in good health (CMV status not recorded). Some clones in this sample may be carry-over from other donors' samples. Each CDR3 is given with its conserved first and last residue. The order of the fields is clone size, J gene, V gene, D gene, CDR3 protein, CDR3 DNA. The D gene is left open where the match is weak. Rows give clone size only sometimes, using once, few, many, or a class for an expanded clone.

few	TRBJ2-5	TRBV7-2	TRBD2	CASSLSSSGRQETQYF	TGTGCCAGCAGCTTAAGCTCTAGCGGGAGGCAAGAGACCCAGTACTTC
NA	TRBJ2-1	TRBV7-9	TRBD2	CASSLPPVAGVNEQFF	TGTGCCAGCAGCTTACCCCCAGTAGCGGGAGTAAATGAGCAGTTCTTC
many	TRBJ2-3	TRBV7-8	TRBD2	CASSLRASGSRTDTQYF	TGTGCCAGCAGCTTAAGGGCTAGCGGGAGCCGCACAGATACGCAGTATTTT
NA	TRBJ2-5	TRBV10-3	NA	CAISQGLRETQYF	TGTGCCATCAGCCAGGGCCTACGGGAGACCCAGTACTTC
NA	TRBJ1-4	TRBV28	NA	CASTSSVGSEKLFF	TGTGCCAGCACCTCTTCAGTGGGAAGTGAAAAACTGTTTTTT
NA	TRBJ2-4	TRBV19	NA	CASRSEGWGIQYF	TGTGCCAGTAGATCCGAGGGGTGGGGCATTCAGTACTTC
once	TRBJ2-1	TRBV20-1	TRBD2	CSGVAGGRNEQFF	TGCAGTGGGGTAGCGGGGGGCAGAAATGAGCAGTTCTTC
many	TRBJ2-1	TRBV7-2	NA	CASSRPRLVSNEQFF	TGTGCCAGCAGCCGTCCTAGACTAGTTTCAAATGAGCAGTTCTTC
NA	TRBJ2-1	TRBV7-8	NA	CASSLLGGNEQFF	TGTGCCAGCAGCCTCCTAGGAGGGAATGAGCAGTTCTTC
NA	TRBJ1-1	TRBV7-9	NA	CASRSNRDEAFF	TGTGCCAGCAGGTCAAACAGGGATGAAGCTTTCTTT
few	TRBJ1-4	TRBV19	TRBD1	CASSTTGVDEKLFF	TGTGCCAGTAGTACGACAGGGGTGGATGAAAAACTGTTTTTT
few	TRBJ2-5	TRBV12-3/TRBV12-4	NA	CASSLFKRQETQYF	TGTGCCAGCAGTTTATTCAAGCGGCAAGAGACCCAGTACTTC
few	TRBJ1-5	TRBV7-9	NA	CASTESLITRNSNQPQHF	TGTGCCAGCACAGAAAGCCTGATTACCCGTAATAGCAATCAGCCCCAGCATTTT
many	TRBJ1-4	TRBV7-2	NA	CASSPGGALTNEKLFF	TGTGCCAGCAGCCCCGGGGGGGCTTTGACTAATGAAAAACTGTTTTTT
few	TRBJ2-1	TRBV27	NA	CASRHLRREGDEQFF	TGTGCCAGCCGTCATCTGCGGAGGGAGGGGGATGAGCAGTTCTTC
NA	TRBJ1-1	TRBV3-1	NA	CASSQRGLGAEAFF	TGTGCCAGCAGCCAACGGGGGTTAGGGGCTGAAGCTTTCTTT
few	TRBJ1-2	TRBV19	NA	CASSFPSAGPYGYTF	TGTGCCAGTAGTTTTCCCTCGGCGGGACCCTATGGCTACACCTTC
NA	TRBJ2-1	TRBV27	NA	CASSFGSNEQFF	TGTGCCAGCAGTTTTGGCTCGAATGAGCAGTTCTTC
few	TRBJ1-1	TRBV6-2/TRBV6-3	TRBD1	CASRGTGVRTEAFF	TGTGCCAGTAGAGGGACAGGGGTGAGGACTGAAGCTTTCTTT
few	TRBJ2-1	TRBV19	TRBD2	CASSISRLAGTGFNEQFF	TGTGCCAGTAGTATATCCAGACTAGCGGGGACCGGGTTCAATGAGCAGTTCTTC
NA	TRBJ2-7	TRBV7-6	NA	CASSSHLTQQYF	TGTGCCAGCAGCTCGCACCTTACTCAGCAGTACTTC
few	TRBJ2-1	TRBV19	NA	CASSKSGGINEQFF	TGTGCCAGTAGTAAGTCGGGCGGAATCAATGAGCAGTTCTTC
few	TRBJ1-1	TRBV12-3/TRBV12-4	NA	CASSFYGEAFF	TGTGCCAGCAGTTTTTATGGCGAAGCTTTCTTT
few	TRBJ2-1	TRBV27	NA	CASWGAEGAYYNEQFF	TGTGCCAGCTGGGGGGCCGAGGGAGCTTATTACAATGAGCAGTTCTTC
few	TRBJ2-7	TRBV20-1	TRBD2	CSALAGQGHEQYF	TGCAGTGCCTTAGCGGGACAAGGGCACGAGCAGTACTTC
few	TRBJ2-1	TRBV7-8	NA	CASSSVIGSAYNEQFF	TGTGCCAGCAGCTCGGTGATCGGGAGCGCCTACAATGAGCAGTTCTTC
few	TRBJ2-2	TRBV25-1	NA	CASSGWGRLHRGTGELFF	TGTGCCAGCAGCGGCTGGGGACGACTGCATCGGGGCACCGGGGAGCTGTTTTTT
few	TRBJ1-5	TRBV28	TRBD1	CASSQGGGKEPQHF	TGTGCCAGCAGTCAGGGGGGGGGCAAAGAGCCCCAGCATTTT
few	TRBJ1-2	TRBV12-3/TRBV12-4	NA	CASSLRPQANYGYTF	TGTGCCAGCAGTTTACGACCGCAAGCTAACTATGGCTACACCTTC
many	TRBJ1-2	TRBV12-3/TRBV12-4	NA	CASSFPGNYGYTF	TGTGCCAGCAGTTTTCCCGGGAACTATGGCTACACCTTC
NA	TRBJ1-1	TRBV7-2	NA	CASSIIRGGNTEAFF	TGTGCCAGCAGCATAATCAGAGGGGGGAACACTGAAGCTTTCTTT
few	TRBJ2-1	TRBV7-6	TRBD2	CASSSHLGLVYNEQFF	TGTGCCAGCAGCTCTCACCTTGGACTAGTTTACAATGAGCAGTTCTTC
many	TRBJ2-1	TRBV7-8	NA	CASSLVVFEQFF	TGTGCCAGCAGCTTAGTAGTGTTTGAGCAGTTCTTC
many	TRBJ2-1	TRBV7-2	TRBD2	CASSEYLAGVYNEQFF	TGTGCCAGCAGCGAATACCTAGCGGGAGTTTACAATGAGCAGTTCTTC
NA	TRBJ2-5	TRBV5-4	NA	CASSSIVRGPQETQYF	TGTGCCAGCAGCTCGATCGTCCGGGGACCCCAAGAGACCCAGTACTTC
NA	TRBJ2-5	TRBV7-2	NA	CASASGTQETQYF	TGTGCCAGCGCTTCGGGGACTCAAGAGACCCAGTACTTC
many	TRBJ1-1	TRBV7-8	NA	CASSQQSNTEAFF	TGTGCCAGCAGCCAACAGTCGAACACTGAAGCTTTCTTT
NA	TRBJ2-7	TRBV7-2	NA	CASSLRGKGEQYF	TGTGCCAGCAGCTTAAGGGGGAAGGGCGAGCAGTACTTC
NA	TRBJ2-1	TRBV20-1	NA	CSASPGDRSYNEQFF	TGCAGTGCTAGTCCAGGGGACCGCTCCTACAATGAGCAGTTCTTC
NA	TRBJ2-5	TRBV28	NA	CASKPRGNKETQYF	TGTGCCAGCAAACCTCGTGGCAACAAAGAGACCCAGTACTTC
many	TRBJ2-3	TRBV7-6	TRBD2	CASSPRLAETSTDTQYF	TGTGCCAGCAGCCCCCGACTAGCGGAGACTAGCACAGATACGCAGTATTTT
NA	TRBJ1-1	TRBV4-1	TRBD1	CASSLTGTGPNTEAFF	TGCGCCAGCAGCCTTACCGGGACAGGGCCAAACACTGAAGCTTTCTTT
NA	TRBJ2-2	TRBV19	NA	CASSPGWNRGVTGELFF	TGTGCCAGTAGTCCAGGATGGAACCGAGGCGTAACCGGGGAGCTGTTTTTT
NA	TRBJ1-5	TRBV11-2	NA	CASSPEGAKQPQHF	TGTGCCAGCAGCCCGGAGGGAGCAAAGCAGCCCCAGCATTTT
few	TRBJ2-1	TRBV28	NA	CASSLSPATRLAASGNEQFF	TGTGCCAGCAGTCTATCCCCCGCGACTCGGCTAGCAGCGTCCGGGAATGAGCAGTTCTTC
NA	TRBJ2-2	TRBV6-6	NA	CASIRTGANTGELFF	TGTGCCAGCATAAGGACGGGTGCGAACACCGGGGAGCTGTTTTTT
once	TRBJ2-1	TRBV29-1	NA	CSFQGNPYNEQFF	TGCAGCTTTCAGGGAAATCCCTACAATGAGCAGTTCTTC
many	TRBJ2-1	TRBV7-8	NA	CASSPSGSFYNEQFF	TGTGCCAGCAGCCCGAGTGGAAGTTTCTACAATGAGCAGTTCTTC
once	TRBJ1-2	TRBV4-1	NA	CASSQEALGRSDYTF	TGCGCCAGCAGCCAAGAGGCGTTGGGGAGATCCGACTACACCTTC
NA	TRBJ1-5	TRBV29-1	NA	CSGGSSGQPQHF	TGCAGCGGGGGGAGTTCAGGTCAGCCCCAGCATTTT
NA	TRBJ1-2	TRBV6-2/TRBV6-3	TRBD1	CASSLISGQGANYGYTF	TGTGCCAGCAGCCTTATCTCAGGACAGGGAGCTAACTATGGCTACACCTTC
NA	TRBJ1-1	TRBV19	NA	CASSIDPGLMNTEAFF	TGTGCCAGTAGTATCGATCCCGGGTTGATGAACACTGAAGCTTTCTTT